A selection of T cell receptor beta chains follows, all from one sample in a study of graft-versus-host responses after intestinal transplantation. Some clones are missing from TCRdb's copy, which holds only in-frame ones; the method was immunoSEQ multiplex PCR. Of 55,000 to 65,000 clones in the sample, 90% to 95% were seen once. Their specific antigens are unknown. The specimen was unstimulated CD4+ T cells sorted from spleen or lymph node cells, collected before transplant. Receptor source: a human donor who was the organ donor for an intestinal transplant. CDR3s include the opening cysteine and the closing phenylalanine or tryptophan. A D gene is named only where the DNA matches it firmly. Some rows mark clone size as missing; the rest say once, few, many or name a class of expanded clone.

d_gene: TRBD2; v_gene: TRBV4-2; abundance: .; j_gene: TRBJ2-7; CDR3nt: TGTGCCAGCAGCCCCCGGGCTAGCGGGGGGGCCAGGGGGCAGTACTTC; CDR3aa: CASSPRASGGARGQYF
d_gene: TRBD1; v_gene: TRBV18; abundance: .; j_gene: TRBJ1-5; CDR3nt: TGTGCCAGCTCTCGGACAGGGGATAACAATCAGCCCCAGCATTTT; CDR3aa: CASSRTGDNNQPQHF
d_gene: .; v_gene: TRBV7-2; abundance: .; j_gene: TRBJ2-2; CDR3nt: TGTGCCAGCAGTCATCGGGCGGGGGCTCTGAACACCGGGGAGCTGTTTTTT; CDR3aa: CASSHRAGALNTGELFF
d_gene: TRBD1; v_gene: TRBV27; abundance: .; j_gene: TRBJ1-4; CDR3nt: TGTGCCAGCAGTCCCCATCCGGGACAGGGGGGCGAAAAACTGTTTTTT; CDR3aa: CASSPHPGQGGEKLFF
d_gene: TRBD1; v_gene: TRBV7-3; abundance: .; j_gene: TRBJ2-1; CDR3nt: TGTGCCAGCAGTCAAGGACAGGGACAGGGTGAGCAGTTCTTC; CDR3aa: CASSQGQGQGEQFF
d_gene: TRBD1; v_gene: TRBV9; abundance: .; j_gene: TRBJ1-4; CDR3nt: TGTGCCAGCAGCGCGGACAGGGTGAATGAAAAACTGTTTTTT; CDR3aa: CASSADRVNEKLFF
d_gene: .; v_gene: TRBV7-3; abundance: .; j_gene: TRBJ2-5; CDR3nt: TGTGCCAGCAGCTTCTACCCAGGACGGCAAGAGACCCAGTACTTC; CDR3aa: CASSFYPGRQETQYF
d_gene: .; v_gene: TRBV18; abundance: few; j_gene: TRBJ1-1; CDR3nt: TGTGCCAGCTCACCGACACTGAACACTGAAGCTTTCTTT; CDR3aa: CASSPTLNTEAFF
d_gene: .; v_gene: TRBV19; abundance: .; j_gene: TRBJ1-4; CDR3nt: TGTGCCAGTAGTATGTGGGTCGCAACTAATGAAAAACTGTTTTTT; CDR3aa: CASSMWVATNEKLFF
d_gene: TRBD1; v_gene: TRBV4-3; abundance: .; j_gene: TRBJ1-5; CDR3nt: TGCGCCAGCAGCCGAGGGACAGGGAACAATCAGCCCCAGCATTTT; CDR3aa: CASSRGTGNNQPQHF